This is a list of T cell receptor beta chains from one sample in a study of chemoradiotherapy in HPV16-positive cancers. Sequencing used immunoSEQ multiplex PCR; TCRdb keeps in-frame clones, though not all of them. Among about 5,300 clones listed, 70% to 75% were seen once. The sample in question was tumor tissue, obtained from a patient who underwent chemoradiotherapy. The receptors stem from a human donor with HPV-associated anogenital cancer. Both conserved end residues are part of each CDR3. Each record gives: J gene, D gene, V gene, clone size, CDR3 DNA, CDR3 protein. The D gene is left open where the match is weak. Rows give clone size only sometimes, using once, few, many, or a class for an expanded clone.

j_gene: TRBJ1-2; d_gene: .; v_gene: TRBV27; abundance: .; CDR3nt: TGTGCCAGCAGTTCGGGCAAGTACTATGGCTACACCTTC; CDR3aa: CASSSGKYYGYTF
j_gene: TRBJ2-5; d_gene: TRBD2; v_gene: TRBV7-3; abundance: .; CDR3nt: TGTGCCAGCAGCTTAAAGCGTTGGTATCGGCTAGCGGGAGAAGAGACCCAGTACTTC; CDR3aa: CASSLKRWYRLAGEETQYF
j_gene: TRBJ1-4; d_gene: TRBD1; v_gene: TRBV27; abundance: once; CDR3nt: TGTGCCAGCAGCCCGACAGGGGGCAGGAGAACTAATGAAAAACTGTTTTTT; CDR3aa: CASSPTGGRRTNEKLFF
j_gene: TRBJ2-1; d_gene: TRBD2; v_gene: TRBV4-1; abundance: .; CDR3nt: TGCGCCAGCAGCCCCGGGACTAGCGGGACCTACAATGAGCAGTTCTTC; CDR3aa: CASSPGTSGTYNEQFF
j_gene: TRBJ2-2; d_gene: .; v_gene: TRBV19; abundance: .; CDR3nt: TGTGCCAGTACTTACAGGGTAGGAACCGGGGAGCTGTTTTTT; CDR3aa: CASTYRVGTGELFF
j_gene: TRBJ2-2; d_gene: .; v_gene: TRBV5-1; abundance: .; CDR3nt: TGCGCCAGCAGCTCACCTGGACTACCCGGGGAGCTGTTTTTT; CDR3aa: CASSSPGLPGELFF
j_gene: TRBJ2-7; d_gene: .; v_gene: TRBV28; abundance: few; CDR3nt: TGTGCCAGCAGTTTACTTACGAATTCCTACGAGCAGTACTTC; CDR3aa: CASSLLTNSYEQYF
j_gene: TRBJ2-3; d_gene: .; v_gene: TRBV2; abundance: .; CDR3nt: TGTGCCAGCAGTGCTCAGCGGCATCAATCGGATACGCAGTATTTT; CDR3aa: CASSAQRHQSDTQYF
j_gene: TRBJ1-5; d_gene: .; v_gene: TRBV5-5; abundance: few; CDR3nt: TGTGCCAGCAGCCTGGCGGGAGGGATGGTTGTTCAGCCCCAGCATTTT; CDR3aa: CASSLAGGMVVQPQHF
j_gene: TRBJ1-1; d_gene: .; v_gene: TRBV5-1; abundance: few; CDR3nt: TGCGCCAGCAGCTTGCTCCGGAACACTGAAGCTTTCTTT; CDR3aa: CASSLLRNTEAFF
j_gene: TRBJ1-5; d_gene: .; v_gene: TRBV19; abundance: few; CDR3nt: TGTGCCAGTAGCATGGGTGGGCAGGGGATAGGCAATCAGCCCCAGCATTTT; CDR3aa: CASSMGGQGIGNQPQHF
j_gene: TRBJ2-7; d_gene: .; v_gene: TRBV6-6; abundance: .; CDR3nt: TGTGCCAGCAGTTACTCCTTCACGGACCCCTACGAGCAGTACTTC; CDR3aa: CASSYSFTDPYEQYF
j_gene: TRBJ2-7; d_gene: TRBD2; v_gene: TRBV6-5; abundance: .; CDR3nt: TGTGCCAGCAGTTACTCCAGGACTAGCAGTTACGAGCAGTACTTC; CDR3aa: CASSYSRTSSYEQYF
j_gene: TRBJ2-1; d_gene: TRBD2; v_gene: TRBV5-8; abundance: .; CDR3nt: TGTGCCAGCACCGAGGGGAGGGGCGCCCCCTCCTACAATGAGCAGTTCTTC; CDR3aa: CASTEGRGAPSYNEQFF
j_gene: TRBJ1-3; d_gene: .; v_gene: TRBV11-3; abundance: few; CDR3nt: TGTGCCAGCAGCCGACTCTCTGGAAACACCATATATTTT; CDR3aa: CASSRLSGNTIYF
j_gene: TRBJ2-1; d_gene: .; v_gene: TRBV7-3; abundance: .; CDR3nt: TGTGCCAGCAGCTTAATCCCGGGGGAGCAGTTCTTC; CDR3aa: CASSLIPGEQFF
j_gene: TRBJ2-5; d_gene: TRBD1; v_gene: TRBV9; abundance: once; CDR3nt: TGTGCCAGCAGCCCCCGGACAGGACAAGAGACCCAGTACTTC; CDR3aa: CASSPRTGQETQYF
j_gene: TRBJ2-2; d_gene: .; v_gene: TRBV6-1; abundance: .; CDR3nt: TGTGCCAGCAGTGAAGTAATGGCTAGCGACATCACCGGGGAGCTGTTTTTT; CDR3aa: CASSEVMASDITGELFF
j_gene: TRBJ1-6; d_gene: .; v_gene: TRBV21-1; abundance: once; CDR3nt: TGTGCCAGCAGCTCGGTAGAGACAGCCTCCTATAATTCACCCCTCCACTTT; CDR3aa: CASSSVETASYNSPLHF
j_gene: TRBJ2-7; d_gene: TRBD2; v_gene: TRBV14; abundance: .; CDR3nt: TGTGCCAGCAGCCAAATGCGGACTAGTTACGAGCAGTACTTC; CDR3aa: CASSQMRTSYEQYF
j_gene: TRBJ2-5; d_gene: TRBD2; v_gene: TRBV4-2; abundance: .; CDR3nt: TGTGCCAGCAGCCAAGATGAGGGAGGGGAAGAGACCCAGTACTTC; CDR3aa: CASSQDEGGEETQYF
j_gene: TRBJ2-7; d_gene: TRBD1; v_gene: TRBV18; abundance: .; CDR3nt: TGTGCCAGCTCACCGAGGGGACAGGGGATCCACGAGCAGTACTTC; CDR3aa: CASSPRGQGIHEQYF
j_gene: TRBJ1-4; d_gene: .; v_gene: TRBV15; abundance: few; CDR3nt: TGTGCCACCAGCAGAGGGGTAGGGGGTGGCGAAAAACTGTTTTTT; CDR3aa: CATSRGVGGGEKLFF
j_gene: TRBJ2-3; d_gene: .; v_gene: TRBV10-3; abundance: .; CDR3nt: TGTGCCATCAGTGAGCCTAAGACCTGGCTAGGAGATACGCAGTATTTT; CDR3aa: CAISEPKTWLGDTQYF
j_gene: TRBJ2-7; d_gene: TRBD1; v_gene: TRBV28; abundance: .; CDR3nt: TGTGCCAGCAGTTTAATACAGGGGCGCAAGTACGAGCAGTACTTC; CDR3aa: CASSLIQGRKYEQYF
j_gene: TRBJ2-7; d_gene: .; v_gene: TRBV7-9; abundance: .; CDR3nt: TGTGCCAGCAGCTTAGTGGGACAAGGGGGAAACGAGCAGTACTTC; CDR3aa: CASSLVGQGGNEQYF
j_gene: TRBJ2-7; d_gene: .; v_gene: TRBV6-1; abundance: few; CDR3nt: TGTGCCAGCAGTGGGGACGTCTACGAGCAGTACTTC; CDR3aa: CASSGDVYEQYF
j_gene: TRBJ1-1; d_gene: .; v_gene: TRBV10-3; abundance: few; CDR3nt: TGTGCCATCAGTGAGTCTTTAGGGGCAACGGACACTGAAGCTTTCTTT; CDR3aa: CAISESLGATDTEAFF
j_gene: TRBJ1-2; d_gene: .; v_gene: TRBV7-2; abundance: .; CDR3nt: TGTGCCAGCTCAGTGGCTGGGTCGGGCGGCTACACCTTC; CDR3aa: CASSVAGSGGYTF
j_gene: TRBJ2-3; d_gene: .; v_gene: TRBV9; abundance: .; CDR3nt: TGTGCCAGCAGTCTCCTGAGCGAGACAGATACGCAGTATTTT; CDR3aa: CASSLLSETDTQYF
j_gene: TRBJ2-7; d_gene: .; v_gene: TRBV16; abundance: once; CDR3nt: TGTGCCAGCAGCCAGGGAGGCGAGGGAACCGAGCAGTACTTC; CDR3aa: CASSQGGEGTEQYF
j_gene: TRBJ2-1; d_gene: TRBD2; v_gene: TRBV9; abundance: .; CDR3nt: TGTGCCAGCAGCGTTCTAGCGGGAGGTACGAATGAGCAGTTCTTC; CDR3aa: CASSVLAGGTNEQFF
j_gene: TRBJ1-1; d_gene: TRBD1; v_gene: TRBV27; abundance: medium-sized; CDR3nt: TGTGCCAGCAGCTGGGGGGACAGGGCCACTGAAGCTTTCTTT; CDR3aa: CASSWGDRATEAFF
j_gene: TRBJ2-7; d_gene: TRBD2; v_gene: TRBV6-1; abundance: few; CDR3nt: TGTGCCAGCAGGGGGGGGTCTAGCGGAGCTTACGAGCAGTACTTC; CDR3aa: CASRGGSSGAYEQYF
j_gene: TRBJ2-7; d_gene: .; v_gene: TRBV4-1; abundance: .; CDR3nt: TGCGCCAGCAGCCAGATTCCGGGACCCTACGAGCAGTACTTC; CDR3aa: CASSQIPGPYEQYF
j_gene: TRBJ2-1; d_gene: .; v_gene: TRBV11-2; abundance: .; CDR3nt: TGTGCCAGCAGCCGGCCGGGAGCGAAGTCCCACAATGAGCAGTTCTTC; CDR3aa: CASSRPGAKSHNEQFF
j_gene: TRBJ2-2; d_gene: .; v_gene: TRBV4-1; abundance: once; CDR3nt: TGCGCCAGCAGCCACCAACTTACAGGGTCGCTCAACACCGGGGAGCTGTTTTTT; CDR3aa: CASSHQLTGSLNTGELFF
j_gene: TRBJ2-1; d_gene: TRBD1; v_gene: TRBV6-6; abundance: .; CDR3nt: TGTGCCAGCAGCACCGGGACAGCAAGGGAGCAGTTCTTC; CDR3aa: CASSTGTAREQFF
j_gene: TRBJ1-1; d_gene: .; v_gene: TRBV9; abundance: .; CDR3nt: TGTGCCAGCAGCCCCAGCCAGGGTTTTGGCACTGAAGCTTTCTTT; CDR3aa: CASSPSQGFGTEAFF
j_gene: TRBJ1-1; d_gene: TRBD1; v_gene: TRBV4-2; abundance: .; CDR3nt: TGTGCCAGCAGCCACTTTTTTGTCGAGACAGGGGCCAACAACACTGAAGCTTTCTTT; CDR3aa: CASSHFFVETGANNTEAFF
j_gene: TRBJ2-5; d_gene: .; v_gene: TRBV7-3; abundance: .; CDR3nt: TGTGCCAGCAGCATAGGTCCTTTTAAACCGGGGGAGACCCAGTACTTC; CDR3aa: CASSIGPFKPGETQYF
j_gene: TRBJ1-5; d_gene: .; v_gene: TRBV7-3; abundance: .; CDR3nt: TGCGCCAGCAGCCAAGGCCATAGCAATCAGCCCCAGCATTTT; CDR3aa: CASSQGHSNQPQHF
j_gene: TRBJ2-1; d_gene: TRBD1; v_gene: TRBV7-7; abundance: once; CDR3nt: TGTGCTAGCAGCCCATCGGGACAGGGACCCTACAATGAGCAGTTCTTC; CDR3aa: CASSPSGQGPYNEQFF
j_gene: TRBJ2-1; d_gene: TRBD2; v_gene: TRBV19; abundance: .; CDR3nt: TGTGCCAGTACCTATAGCGGGGGAGGAATAAATGAGCAGTTCTTC; CDR3aa: CASTYSGGGINEQFF
j_gene: TRBJ1-5; d_gene: .; v_gene: TRBV6-1; abundance: .; CDR3nt: TGTGCCAGCAGTGAATACGAGGGGAATCAGCCCCAGCATTTT; CDR3aa: CASSEYEGNQPQHF
j_gene: TRBJ1-5; d_gene: .; v_gene: TRBV2; abundance: .; CDR3nt: TGTGCCAGCAGTGTTGACAGTAGTCAGCCCCAGCATTTT; CDR3aa: CASSVDSSQPQHF
j_gene: TRBJ1-3; d_gene: .; v_gene: TRBV11-2; abundance: .; CDR3nt: TGTGCCAGCAGCTTAGAGGTTTGGGGCTTGGGAAACACCATATATTTT; CDR3aa: CASSLEVWGLGNTIYF
j_gene: TRBJ2-2; d_gene: TRBD2; v_gene: TRBV7-3; abundance: few; CDR3nt: TGTGCCAGCTCTAGCGGGAGGGGGGGCACCGGGGAGCTGTTTTTT; CDR3aa: CASSSGRGGTGELFF
j_gene: TRBJ2-2; d_gene: .; v_gene: TRBV30; abundance: .; CDR3nt: TGTGCCTGGGGGTCTAACACCGGGGAGCTGTTTTTT; CDR3aa: CAWGSNTGELFF
j_gene: TRBJ1-1; d_gene: TRBD1; v_gene: TRBV5-1; abundance: few; CDR3nt: TGCGCCAGCAGCTTGGCGGGGACAGGGAACACTGAAGCTTTCTTT; CDR3aa: CASSLAGTGNTEAFF
j_gene: TRBJ2-7; d_gene: .; v_gene: TRBV9; abundance: .; CDR3nt: TGTGCCAGCAGCCCGGGCCACGGCAGGGGCGAGCAGTACTTC; CDR3aa: CASSPGHGRGEQYF
j_gene: TRBJ2-1; d_gene: .; v_gene: TRBV5-1; abundance: few; CDR3nt: TGCGCCAGCAGCTTGGGAGGGGCGGAAAATGAGCAGTTCTTC; CDR3aa: CASSLGGAENEQFF
j_gene: TRBJ1-2; d_gene: .; v_gene: TRBV19; abundance: .; CDR3nt: TGTGCCAGTAGTAACCAGCACAGCCAGAACTATGGCTACACCTTC; CDR3aa: CASSNQHSQNYGYTF
j_gene: TRBJ2-7; d_gene: .; v_gene: TRBV10-3; abundance: .; CDR3nt: TGTGCCATCAGTGGAAAGGACGGGAGCTCCTACGAGCAGTACTTC; CDR3aa: CAISGKDGSSYEQYF
j_gene: TRBJ2-1; d_gene: TRBD2; v_gene: TRBV15; abundance: .; CDR3nt: TGTGCCACCAGCAGAGTAGGGACTAGGGGATATGAGCAGTTCTTC; CDR3aa: CATSRVGTRGYEQFF
j_gene: TRBJ1-5; d_gene: .; v_gene: TRBV30; abundance: .; CDR3nt: TGTGCCTGGAGTGTCTACGGATATAGCAATCAGCCCCAGCATTTT; CDR3aa: CAWSVYGYSNQPQHF